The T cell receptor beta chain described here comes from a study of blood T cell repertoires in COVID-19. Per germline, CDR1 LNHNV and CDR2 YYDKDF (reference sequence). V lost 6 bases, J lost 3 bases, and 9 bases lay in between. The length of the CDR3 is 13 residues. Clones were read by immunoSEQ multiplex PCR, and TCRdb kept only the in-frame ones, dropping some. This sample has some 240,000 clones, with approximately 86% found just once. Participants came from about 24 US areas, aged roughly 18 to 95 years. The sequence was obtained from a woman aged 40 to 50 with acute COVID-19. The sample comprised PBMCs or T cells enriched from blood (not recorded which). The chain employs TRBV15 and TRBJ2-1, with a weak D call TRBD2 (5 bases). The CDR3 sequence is CATREGLYNEQFF. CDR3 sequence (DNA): TGTGCCACCAGAGAGGGTCTCTACAATGAGCAGTTCTTC. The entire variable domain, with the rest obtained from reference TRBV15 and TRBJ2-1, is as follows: DAMVIQNPRYQVTQFGKPVTLSCSQTLNHNVMYWYQQKSSQAPKLLFHYYDKDFNNEADTPDNFQSRRPNTSFCFLDIRSPGLGDTAMYLCATREGLYNEQFFGPGTRLTVL.